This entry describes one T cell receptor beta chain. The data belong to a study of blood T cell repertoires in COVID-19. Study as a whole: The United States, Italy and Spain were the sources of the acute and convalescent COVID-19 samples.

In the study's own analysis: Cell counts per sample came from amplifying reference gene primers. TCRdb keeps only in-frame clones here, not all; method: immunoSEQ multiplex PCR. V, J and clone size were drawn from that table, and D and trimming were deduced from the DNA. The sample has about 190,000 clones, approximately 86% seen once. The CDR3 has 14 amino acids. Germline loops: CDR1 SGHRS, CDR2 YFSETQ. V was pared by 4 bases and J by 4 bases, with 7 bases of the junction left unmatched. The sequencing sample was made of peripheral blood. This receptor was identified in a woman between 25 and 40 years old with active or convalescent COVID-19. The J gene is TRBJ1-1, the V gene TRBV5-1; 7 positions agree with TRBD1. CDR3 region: CASSGGQVITEAFF. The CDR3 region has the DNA TGCGCCAGCAGCGGTGGACAGGTGATCACTGAAGCTTTCTTT.